In its sample, the clone carrying this T cell receptor (beta chain) was seen a few times. Its antigen is unknown. V lost 3 bases, J lost 1 base, and 13 bases lay in between. CDR1 and CDR2 from the germline V gene are SGHRS and YFSETQ. The CDR3 is 15 residues long. The data originate from a study of cytomegalovirus exposure and HLA in healthy donors. These donors, healthy bone marrow donors, were studied. Study findings and constraints: In a later analysis, donors in an Asian-associated ancestry cluster reportedly had fewer N-insertions in productive TCRs than the cohort mean. Per a later analysis, about 15,000 TCR beta sequences showed association with HLA alleles at 0.05 false discovery rate.

It was with 60 Vbeta and 13 Jbeta primers that the PCR ran. Some clones are missing from TCRdb's copy, which holds only in-frame ones; the method was immunoSEQ multiplex PCR. Of under 200,000 clones in the sample, around 68% were seen once. This clonotype was sampled from a man between 50 and 59 years old in good health and CMV-seronegative. The specimen sequenced was PBMCs. The chain links TRBV5-1 to TRBJ1-2; a possible D gene is TRBD1 (6 bases). CDR3 sequence: CASSSNSDSNYGYTF. CDR3 coding DNA: TGCGCCAGCAGCTCCAATTCGGACAGTAACTATGGCTACACCTTC. The variable domain in full, completed from reference TRBV5-1 and TRBJ1-2, reads KAGVTQTPRYLIKTRGQQVTLSCSPISGHRSVSWYQQTPGQGLQFLFEYFSETQRNKGNFPGRFSGRQFSNSRSEMNVSTLELGDSALYLCASSSNSDSNYGYTFGSGTRLTVV.